This TCR beta chain was sequenced during a study of response to subunit inactivated influenza vaccine. This clonotype was counted a few times. This CDR3 has 15 amino acids. Germline CDR1 SGHRS, CDR2 YFSETQ. V trimming: 2 bases; J trimming: 3 bases; junction bases outside the gene matches: 7. TCRdb re-called the RT-PCR reads with MiXCR, one entry per CDR3 protein. Here the sample spans about 650,000 distinct CDR3 sequences, about 15% being singletons. This material consisted of PBMCs from blood, taken 14 to 15 days before vaccination. The origin of this receptor is a man aged 50 to 59 who received an inactivated influenza vaccine. The chain employs TRBV5-1 and TRBJ2-7, with 8 bases matching TRBD2. The CDR3 spells CASSLGRSGGYEQYF. In DNA, the CDR3 is TGCGCCAGCAGCTTAGGTCGGAGCGGGGGCTACGAGCAGTACTTC.